This TCR beta chain was identified during a study of T-cell memory formation after mild COVID-19. Study-wide context: TCR clusters showed largely donor specificity. Study results and caveats: CM and EM subsets held most contracting CD4+ clones; EMRA held CD8+ ones.

Worth noting for this clonotype: Its antigen is not known.

TCR alpha and TCR beta cDNA libraries carrying sample barcodes and UMIs were produced by 5'RACE using constant-segment primers. One entry per CDR3 protein results from TCRdb running MiXCR on the 5' RACE reads. The sample consists of about 470,000 distinct CDR3 sequences, 15% to 20% of them appearing once. Specimen: PBMCs or a T cell subset sorted from them (not recorded which). This clonotype originated in an adult woman who had mild COVID-19 (a few samples of this study predate the infection). Cell type and time point are not known.

CDR3 loop: CSARAAGGIYEQYF. CDR3 nucleotide sequence: TGCAGTGCTAGAGCGGCGGGGGGAATCTACGAGCAGTACTTC. The gene calls are TRBV20-1 and TRBJ2-7, with 8 bases lining up with TRBD2. The CDR3 totals 14 residues. From germline, CDR1 is DFQATT and CDR2 SNEGSKA (reference sequence). The trim removed 1 base at V and 3 bases at J, leaving 5 bases unmatched.